These 17 T cell receptor beta chains came from one sample sequenced in a study of regulatory T cells in long-lasting Graves disease. As for time point: persistent/refractory GD, antithyroid drugs over 5 years with positive TRAb. The authors made the TCR library using RNA they extracted from PBMCs. Libraries of TCR beta came from iRepertoire HTBI primers plus Arm-PCR of CDR3 regions. TCRdb reprocessed the multiplex PCR reads via MiXCR and lists one record per CDR3 protein. The table has roughly 500,000 distinct CDR3 sequences, 22% seen once; the top ten hold less than 15%. Here the sequenced sample was peripheral blood mononuclear cells (PBMCs), taken when the disease was refractory, from a patient treated with antithyroid drugs. The origin of the receptors is a female donor with Graves disease.

This clonotype showed up just a few times. The rearrangement joins TRBV12-3 or TRBV12-4 to TRBJ2-1, with D perhaps matching TRBD1 or TRBD2 (5 bases each). With 5 bases removed from V and 12 bases from J, the gap between germline ends came to 14 bases. This CDR3 contains 12 residues. The CDR3 region has the DNA TGTGCCAGCAGTCCAAGGGACCTGGGGCAGTTCTTC. Residues: CASSPRDLGQFF.

This clonotype was detected a few times. The chain carries TRBV25-1 and TRBJ1-2; D is unresolved. This CDR3 is 14 amino acids long. Per the germline V gene, CDR1 is MGHDK and CDR2 is SYGVNS. V lost 2 bases, J lost 2 bases, and 9 bases lay in between. As DNA, the CDR3 is TGTGCCAGCAGTGAACCACGCCTAAACTATGGCTACACCTTC. Protein: CASSEPRLNYGYTF.

The chain employs TRBV18 and TRBJ1-3, with D unclear. The CDR3 sequence is 12 residues long. Germline V gene data show CDR1 as KGHSH and CDR2 as LQKENI. Trimming removed 1 base from V and 9 bases from J, with 7 bases in between. CDR3 in amino acids: CASSPHVSTIYF. CDR3 nucleotides: TGTGCCAGCTCACCACATGTTTCCACCATATATTTT.

The chain employs TRBV28 and TRBJ2-1; D uncertain. The CDR3 runs 15 residues. Germline V gene data show CDR1 as MDHEN and CDR2 as SYDVKM. V was shortened by 10 bases and J by 3 bases, with 19 bases between the two germline ends. The CDR3 reads CATSPGKRYYNEQFF. The CDR3 nucleotides read TGTGCCACCTCACCGGGCAAGCGTTACTACAATGAGCAGTTCTTC.

There are many counts of this clonotype. J is TRBJ1-1 and V is TRBV2; D unclear. The germline CDR1 and CDR2 sequences are SNHLY and FYNNEI. This CDR3 has 13 amino acids. The ends were cut back, 3 bases at V and 2 bases at J, with 7 bases in the middle. The CDR3 loop reads CASSDGLNTEAFF. The CDR3, as DNA: TGTGCCAGCAGTGACGGTCTAAACACTGAAGCTTTCTTT.

This chain joins TRBV7-3 and TRBJ1-1; 8 nucleotides match TRBD1. Germline assignment: CDR1 SGHTA and CDR2 FQGTGA. J lost 1 base, V lost 6 bases, and 10 bases had no gene match. CDR3 length: 16 amino acids. The CDR3 reads CASSPGGDLWNTEAFF. DNA for the CDR3: TGTGCCAGCAGTCCAGGGGGCGACCTATGGAACACTGAAGCTTTCTTT.

The J gene is TRBJ2-7, the V gene TRBV20-1; TRBD2 might be the D (6 bases). Germline CDR1 reads DFQATT; CDR2 reads SNEGSKA (reference sequence). Trimming took 6 bases from V and 6 from J, leaving 21 bases between them. This CDR3 has 14 amino acids. CDR3 in amino acids: CSAEGQSGVREQYF. The DNA of the CDR3 is TGCAGTGCCGAAGGCCAATCGGGGGTGCGCGAGCAGTACTTC.

This clonotype was counted ten times or more. The chain employs TRBV12-3 or TRBV12-4 and TRBJ1-1, with D tentatively TRBD1 (5 bases). This CDR3 has 13 amino acids. The V and J ends lost 3 bases and 4 bases respectively, with 9 bases between them. The DNA for the CDR3 is TGTGCCAGCAGTTTTTTGGGGACCACTGAAGCTTTCTTT. Amino acids: CASSFLGTTEAFF.

V and J are TRBV29-1 and TRBJ1-4, with D possibly TRBD1 on 5 matching bases. There are 13 residues in the CDR3. V lost 8 bases to trimming and J lost 3 bases, with 13 bases between them. CDR1 and CDR2 from the germline V gene are SQVTM and ANQGSEA. CDR3 loop: CSILGVSNEKLFF. CDR3 coding DNA: TGCAGCATTTTAGGGGTGTCTAATGAAAAACTGTTTTTT. The complete variable domain, with remaining parts taken from reference TRBV29-1 and TRBJ1-4, reads SAVISQKPSRDICQRGTSLTIQCQVDSQVTMMFWYRQQPGQSLTLIATANQGSEATYESGFVIDKFPISRPNLTFSTLTVSNMSPEDSSIYLCSILGVSNEKLFFGSGTQLSVL.

This clonotype was found a few times. This chain uses TRBV30 with TRBJ1-5, with D possibly TRBD1 on 5 matching bases. From germline, CDR1 is GTSNPN and CDR2 SVGIG (reference sequence). V gave up 3 bases and J gave up 7 bases, with 19 bases separating them. The CDR3 loop spans 15 amino acids. As DNA, the CDR3 is TGTGCCTGGAGCCTTGGGGCCGGTCAACTGCAGCCCCAGCATTTT. The encoded protein is CAWSLGAGQLQPQHF.

A few counts support this clonotype. This chain joins TRBV11-2 and TRBJ2-1; 7 positions agree with TRBD2. The length of the CDR3 is 13 residues. V shed 10 bases, J shed 4 bases, and the junction held 7 bases outside the gene matches. Germline CDR1 SGHAT, CDR2 FQNNGV. CDR3 in DNA: TGTGCCAAACCGGGACTACCGTACAATGAGCAGTTCTTC. This encodes CAKPGLPYNEQFF.

This clonotype has just a few counts. The CDR3 DNA sequence: TGTGCCAGCAGCCAAATGGCGGGGTTCGGGGCTTTCTTT. Amino acid sequence: CASSQMAGFGAFF. The chain recombines TRBV5-8 with TRBJ1-1; D ambiguous. Per germline, CDR1 SGHTS and CDR2 YDEGEE. Trimming took off 4 bases at V and 11 bases at J, with 18 bases between the two ends. CDR3 length: 13 residues.

In this sample, this clonotype turned up a few times. The chain is built from TRBV7-8 and TRBJ2-7, with D uncertain. The V gene lost 5 bases and the J gene lost 0 bases, with 20 bases spanning the gap. The CDR3 length is 17 residues. CDR1 is SGHVS, CDR2 FQNEAQ, per germline. CDR3 sequence reads: CASSPLVRHLSSYEQYF. The DNA for the CDR3 is TGTGCCAGCAGCCCACTTGTGCGACACTTGAGCTCCTACGAGCAGTACTTC. The entire variable domain, with the rest obtained from reference TRBV7-8 and TRBJ2-7, is as follows: GAGVSQSPRYKVAKRGQDVALRCDPISGHVSLFWYQQALGQGPEFLTYFQNEAQLDKSGLPSDRFFAERPEGSVSTLKIQRTQQEDSAVYLCASSPLVRHLSSYEQYFGPGTRLTVT.

This clonotype was recorded a few times. The CDR3 sequence is CASSIWGRGYTF. The CDR3 DNA reads as TGTGCCAGTAGTATCTGGGGACGTGGCTACACCTTC. This chain uses TRBV19 with TRBJ1-2; the D gene is possibly TRBD1 (5 bases). The germline CDR1 and CDR2 sequences are LNHDA and SQIVND (reference sequence). V shed 3 bases and J shed 7 bases, with 9 bases lying between them. This CDR3 comprises 12 residues.

This clonotype was detected only a few times. The chain recombines TRBV29-1 with TRBJ2-2; D uncertain. Germline V CDR1 and CDR2: SQVTM, ANQGSEA. V was clipped by 4 bases and J by 7 bases, with 7 bases between them. CDR3 size: 11 residues. CDR3 DNA sequence: TGCAGCGTTGTAGCAGGCGGGGAGCTGTTTTTT. Translating gives CSVVAGGELFF.

There are a few counts of this clonotype. This chain connects TRBV5-1 to TRBJ1-4; the match to TRBD1 covers 9 bases. From germline, CDR1 is SGHRS and CDR2 YFSETQ. This CDR3 has 15 amino acids. The ends lost 5 bases at V and 7 bases at J; junction bases unmatched: 9. CDR3 bases: TGCGCCAGCAGGCCCCCGGGACAGGGAATTGAAAAACTGTTTTTT. Protein sequence: CASRPPGQGIEKLFF. Together with reference TRBV5-1 and TRBJ1-4, the CDR3 gives the full variable domain: KAGVTQTPRYLIKTRGQQVTLSCSPISGHRSVSWYQQTPGQGLQFLFEYFSETQRNKGNFPGRFSGRQFSNSRSEMNVSTLELGDSALYLCASRPPGQGIEKLFFGSGTQLSVL.

This rearrangement joins TRBV4-1 to TRBJ2-7; the match to TRBD1 covers 8 bases. Germline CDR1 and CDR2: MGHRA and YSYEKL. V lost 5 bases, J lost 7 bases, and 7 bases stayed unmatched. This CDR3 comprises 13 residues. CDR3 sequence (DNA): TGCGCCAGCAGCTTGACAGGGGCGTGGGAGCAGTACTTC. It is translated as CASSLTGAWEQYF.